The 22 T cell receptor beta chains listed next were all sequenced from one sample in a study of tumor and adjacent non-tumor tissue in lung cancer. The template was RNA from unsorted bulk tissue. This non-tumor lung sample came from over 3 cm beyond the tumor edge. Three rounds of nested PCR, following a modified ARM-PCR protocol, produced the TCRbeta library. One entry per CDR3 protein, called by TCRdb with MiXCR from the multiplex PCR reads. The sample lists approximately 82,000 distinct CDR3 sequences, approximately 82% occurring once. Specimen: distant non-tumor lung tissue. These receptors all stem from a man aged 70 or older with non-small cell lung cancer.

Comments on this clonotype: At one boundary the junction diverges from the germline segment, which might be a read error. CDR3 sequence: CASNLGDSPIGHFF. As DNA, the CDR3 is TGTGCCAGCAACTTAGGGGACAGTCCCATCGGACATTTCTTC. The V and J genes are TRBV11-3 and TRBJ2-1; 7 bases fit TRBD1. The CDR3 length is 14 residues. CDR1 SGHNT and CDR2 YENEEA come from the germline V gene.

The chain is built from TRBV12-3 or TRBV12-4 and TRBJ2-3; D remains ambiguous. The V end lost 6 bases, the J end lost 1 base, and 11 bases lay between the germline ends. The CDR3 is 14 amino acids. The CDR3 nucleotides read TGTGCCAGCAGGATTGGTGGGGGCACAGATACGCAGTATTTT. It specifies CASRIGGGTDTQYF.

The sample holds a few counts of this clonotype. A much larger clone differs by one base, so this may be a read error. V and J are TRBV28 and TRBJ2-7; possibly TRBD1 for D (6 bases). Germline lookup yields CDR1 MDHEN and CDR2 SYDVKM. V was pared by 7 bases and J by 9 bases, with 19 bases between. This CDR3 spans 13 amino acids. CDR3 sequence reads: CASTGTSELGQYF. The CDR3 coding sequence is TGTGCCAGCACAGGGACAAGTGAGCTCGGGCAGTACTTC.

The chain has TRBV20-1 and TRBJ1-5; a possible D gene is TRBD1 (5 bases). This CDR3 region has 14 residues. With 6 bases removed from V and 6 bases from J, the gap between germline ends came to 18 bases. Germline CDR1 DFQATT, CDR2 SNEGSKA (reference sequence). The CDR3 sequence is CSAIKGRVGQPQHF. The CDR3 DNA is TGCAGTGCAATAAAGGGGAGGGTGGGTCAGCCCCAGCATTTT.

On this clonotype itself: At one end, the junction sequence differs from germline, possibly due to a read error. V usage is TRBV29-1 and J usage is TRBJ1-2, with D unresolved. The germline gives CDR1 SQVTM, CDR2 ANQGSEA. There are 16 residues in the CDR3. CDR3 amino acids: CNIVPYQSSGEDGYTF. CDR3 DNA: TGCAACATTGTCCCCTATCAATCCTCGGGAGAAGATGGCTACACATTC.

The chain carries TRBV13 and TRBJ1-1; unclear D gene. V was pared by 10 bases and J by 4 bases, with 19 bases between. Germline-derived CDR1 and CDR2 are PRHDT and FYEKMQ (reference sequence). There are 14 residues in the CDR3. The CDR3 DNA follows: TGTGCCACCAACTTCCCGTTGCGGTCCACTGAAGCTTTCTTT. Encoded protein: CATNFPLRSTEAFF. Looking up the rest from reference TRBV13 and TRBJ1-1 gives the full variable domain: AAGVIQSPRHLIKEKRETATLKCYPIPRHDTVYWYQQGPGQDPQFLISFYEKMQSDKGSIPDRFSAQQFSDYHSELNMSSLELGDSALYFCATNFPLRSTEAFFGQGTRLTVV.

This sequence joins TRBV5-6 and TRBJ2-4, with 10 bases identical to TRBD1. Trimming cost V 9 bases and J 10 bases; bases outside gene matches: 22. The germline V gene has CDR1 SGHDT and CDR2 YYEEEE. The CDR3 extends over 17 amino acids. In DNA, the CDR3 is TGTGCCAAGAGCGCTACCGGGACAGGGGTCGTTCGAAATATTCAGTACTTC. Protein: CAKSATGTGVVRNIQYF.

Of note for this clonotype: Given a much more abundant clone one base away, this may be a read error. This sequence joins TRBV5-6 and TRBJ2-1; D is unresolved. This CDR3 is 14 amino acids long. Germline CDR1 reads SGHDT; CDR2 reads YYEEEE. The CDR3 reads CTSSSRRSYNEQFF. For the CDR3, the DNA is TGTACCAGCAGCTCTAGAAGGTCCTACAATGAGCAGTTCTTC.

Comment on this clonotype: The junction shows a germline mismatch at one end, possibly a read error. The rearrangement links TRBV6-2 or TRBV6-3 to TRBJ2-2, with a weak D call TRBD2 (6 bases). This CDR3 has 12 amino acids. In germline, CDR1 is MNHEY, CDR2 SVGEGT. The CDR3: CASSTNTGEQSF. Here the CDR3 DNA reads TGTGCCAGCAGTACTAACACGGGGGAGCAGTCTTTT.

The chain is built from TRBV4-1 and TRBJ2-7; D may match TRBD1 or TRBD2 (6 bases each). Germline-derived CDR1 and CDR2 are MGHRA and YSYEKL. The V end lost 4 bases, the J end lost 5 bases, and 21 bases lay between the germline ends. This CDR3 spans 16 amino acids. In DNA form, the CDR3 reads TGCGCCAGCAGCCGGACACTAGCAATAGAGGGGGACGAGCAGTACTTC. Residues: CASSRTLAIEGDEQYF.

About this clonotype: A read error may explain this, as a much larger clone is one base away. V and J are TRBV11-2 and TRBJ1-1; the D is unclear. The CDR3 runs 12 residues. Germline loops: CDR1 SGHAT, CDR2 FQNNGV. The CDR3 nucleotides read TGTGCCAGCAGGGAAGGGAACACTGAAACTTTCTTT. Protein product: CASREGNTETFF. Variable domain in full (rest from reference TRBV11-2 and TRBJ1-1): EAGVAQSPRYKIIEKRQSVAFWCNPISGHATLYWYQQILGQGPKLLIQFQNNGVVDDSQLPKDRFSAERLKGVDSTLKIQPAKLEDSAVYLCASREGNTETFFGQGTRLTVV.

As concerns this clonotype: A much larger clone differs from this one at a single base, so this may be a read error. The chain links TRBV6-5 to TRBJ1-5; D remains unclear. There are 13 residues in the CDR3. Germline V gene data show CDR1 as MNHEY and CDR2 as SVGAGI. CDR3 protein: CASKSDSNKPQHF. The CDR3 nucleotides read TGTGCCAGCAAGTCAGATAGCAATAAGCCCCAGCATTTT.

The V gene is TRBV6-6, the J gene TRBJ2-2; TRBD1 or TRBD2 may be the D gene (5 bases each). Germline V gene sequence: CDR1 MNHNY, CDR2 SVGAGI (reference sequence). Trimming took 6 bases from V and 8 from J, leaving 13 bases between them. The CDR3 is 13 amino acids. The CDR3 coding sequence is TGTGCCAGCAGAGAGAGGGGTACAGGGGAGCTGTTTTTT. This sequence encodes CASRERGTGELFF.

Concerning this clonotype: A much more abundant neighbour one base away suggests this may be a read error. This chain links TRBV5-4 with TRBJ1-2; D gene unclear. This CDR3 has 12 amino acids. The germline V gene encodes CDR1 SGHNT and CDR2 YYREEE (reference sequence). CDR3 nucleotides: TGTGCCAGCAGCTTGGAACATTATGGCTACGCCTTC. This gives the protein CASSLEHYGYAF.

This chain uses TRBV6-6 with TRBJ1-1; D is uncertain. CDR1 and CDR2 from the germline V gene are MNHNY and SVGAGI (reference sequence). The V and J ends lost 6 bases and 4 bases respectively, with 21 bases between them. The length of the CDR3 is 16 residues. CDR3: CASRIGFGRYGTEAFF. The CDR3 bases are TGTGCCAGCAGAATAGGGTTCGGTAGGTACGGCACTGAAGCTTTCTTT.

In its sample, this clonotype was seen many times. The J gene is TRBJ2-3, the V gene TRBV5-6; no definite D call. Germline V gene data show CDR1 as SGHDT and CDR2 as YYEEEE. Deletions cut 6 bases from V and 2 bases from J, with 7 bases between. The CDR3 totals 12 residues. The CDR3: CASTLSTDTQYF. Written as DNA, the CDR3 is TGTGCCAGCACCCTCTCCACAGATACGCAGTATTTT. The whole variable domain, filled in from reference TRBV5-6 and TRBJ2-3, reads DAGVTQSPTHLIKTRGQQVTLRCSPKSGHDTVSWYQQALGQGPQFIFQYYEEEERQRGNFPDRFSGHQFPNYSSELNVNALLLGDSALYLCASTLSTDTQYFGPGTRLTVL.

This CDR3 reads CKRREALYRETQYF. Here the CDR3 DNA reads TGCAAAAGGCGGGAGGCCTTGTATCGAGAGACCCAGTACTTC. The chain couples TRBV29-1 to TRBJ2-5; 8 nucleotides line up with TRBD2. Germline V gene sequence: CDR1 SQVTM, CDR2 ANQGSEA. CDR3 length: 14 amino acids.

This clonotype was seen once. This chain uses TRBV29-1 with TRBJ2-3; tentative D call: TRBD2 (6 bases). Trimming shortened V by 8 bases and J by 8 bases, and 23 bases separated the two germline ends. Per the germline V gene, CDR1 is SQVTM and CDR2 is ANQGSEA. This CDR3 comprises 14 residues. The CDR3 loop is CSTRREFGTCTQYF. The CDR3 DNA reads TGCAGCACCAGACGGGAGTTCGGCACATGTACGCAGTATTTT.

With respect to this clonotype: A much larger clone lies a single base off, so this may be a read error. The CDR3 DNA sequence: TGTGCCAACAGCTTAGAGCGGACGGAACACTCTGGAAACACCATATATTTT. This sequence encodes CANSLERTEHSGNTIYF. This chain connects TRBV13 to TRBJ1-3; no firm D call. Germline CDR1 is PRHDT and CDR2 is FYEKMQ (reference sequence). CDR3 size: 17 residues.

On this clonotype itself: The conserved phenylalanine or tryptophan is not found at the CDR3 terminus, so this likely reflects a read error. The rearrangement joins TRBV11-2 to TRBJ1-1, with D possibly being TRBD1 (5 bases). Germline loops: CDR1 SGHAT, CDR2 FQNNGV. CDR3 length: 15 amino acids. The CDR3 here is CVSSPPNVGGTEAFS. The CDR3 DNA follows: TGTGTCAGCAGCCCCCCCAACGTTGGGGGTACTGAAGCTTTCTCT.

To note about this clonotype: The conserved final phenylalanine or tryptophan is absent from the CDR3, which likely points to a read error. The rearrangement uses TRBV29-1 and TRBJ2-5; D possibly corresponds to TRBD1 (6 bases). The germline V gene has CDR1 SQVTM and CDR2 ANQGSEA. Between the trimmed V and J ends, which lost 7 bases and 2 bases, there was a span of 23 bases. This CDR3 spans 16 amino acids. Here the CDR3 DNA reads TGCAGCGCCAGGCCCTACATCCAGACAGGTCAAGAGACCCAGTACCTC. This gives the protein CSARPYIQTGQETQYL.

The J gene is TRBJ2-7, the V gene TRBV6-2 or TRBV6-3, with D hard to call. Per germline, CDR1 MNHEY and CDR2 SVGEGT. Between the trimmed V and J ends, which lost 8 bases and 8 bases, there was a span of 16 bases. This CDR3 spans 12 amino acids. CDR3 sequence: CASGTPSYQQYF. The CDR3, as DNA: TGTGCCAGCGGCACCCCGTCATACCAGCAGTACTTC.